This TCR beta chain was recovered during a study of blood T cells in healthy people across ages. For the second PCR, which ran for about 7 to 11 cycles, a sample-barcoded 5' primer and a J-beta primer mix were used. Tagging of each cDNA molecule was performed by a template-switch adaptor with 12 random nucleotides. Using its own MiXCR run on the 5' RACE reads, TCRdb lists one record per CDR3 protein. Among roughly 2 million distinct CDR3 sequences listed, around half were seen once. Germline CDR1 LGHNA, CDR2 YSLEER. There are 14 residues in the CDR3. Trimming removed 4 bases from V and 3 bases from J; junction bases left unmatched: 3.

This TCR was sampled from a woman in her thirties or forties in good health. The chain links TRBV4-3 to TRBJ1-5, with TRBD1 matching 7 bases. Sequencing was done on a sample of blood. The CDR3 DNA is TGCGCCAGCAGCCCTGGGACAGACAATCAGCCCCAGCATTTT. Its protein is CASSPGTDNQPQHF.